This TCR beta chain was recovered during a study of cytomegalovirus exposure and HLA in healthy donors. The PCR used 60 Vbeta and 13 Jbeta primers. Some clones are missing from TCRdb's copy, which holds only in-frame ones; the method was immunoSEQ multiplex PCR. The sample records about 86,000 clones, roughly 78% being singletons. Study-wide results and caveats: A missense variant in DCLRE1C was later tied to TCR beta V- and J-gene trimming. In an earlier analysis, most TCR beta V segments were productive about 87% or about 30% of the time. Among the most significant clusters, several appeared linked to common viral pathogens in a later analysis. In vitro work confirmed that a few CMV-associated chains recognize CMV antigens.

A few counts support this clone. Its antigen is unknown. The specimen was PBMCs. The receptor was isolated from a male donor in good health and CMV-seropositive.

CDR3 DNA: TGTGCCAGCAGCTTAGCACAGAACTATGGCTACACCTTC. Translated, it gives CASSLAQNYGYTF. J is TRBJ1-2 and V is TRBV7-8; no firm D call. The germline CDR1 and CDR2 sequences are SGHVS and FQNEAQ. V lost 0 bases to trimming and J lost 2 bases, with 4 bases between them. CDR3 size: 13 residues.